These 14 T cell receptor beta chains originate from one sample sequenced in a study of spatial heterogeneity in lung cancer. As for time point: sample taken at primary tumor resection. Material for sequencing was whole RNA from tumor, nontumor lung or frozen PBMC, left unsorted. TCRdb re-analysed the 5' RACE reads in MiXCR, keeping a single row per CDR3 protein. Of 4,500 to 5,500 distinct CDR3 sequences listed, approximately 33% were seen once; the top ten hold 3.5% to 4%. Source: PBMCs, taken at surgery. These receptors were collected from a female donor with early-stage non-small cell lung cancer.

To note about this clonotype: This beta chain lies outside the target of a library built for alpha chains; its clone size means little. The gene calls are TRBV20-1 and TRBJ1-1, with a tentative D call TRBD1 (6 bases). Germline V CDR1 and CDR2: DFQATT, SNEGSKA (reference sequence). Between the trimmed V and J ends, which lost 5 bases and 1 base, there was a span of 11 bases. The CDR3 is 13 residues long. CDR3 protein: CSAQGQGNTEAFF. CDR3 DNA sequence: TGCAGTGCTCAGGGGCAGGGGAACACTGAAGCTTTCTTT.

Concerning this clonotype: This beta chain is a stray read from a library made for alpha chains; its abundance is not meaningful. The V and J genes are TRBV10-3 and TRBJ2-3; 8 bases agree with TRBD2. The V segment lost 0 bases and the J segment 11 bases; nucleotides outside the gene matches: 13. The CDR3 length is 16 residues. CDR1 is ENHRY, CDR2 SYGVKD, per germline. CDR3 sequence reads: CAISESKQPGGQGQYF. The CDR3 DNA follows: TGTGCCATCAGTGAGTCGAAACAGCCGGGAGGGCAAGGGCAGTATTTT.

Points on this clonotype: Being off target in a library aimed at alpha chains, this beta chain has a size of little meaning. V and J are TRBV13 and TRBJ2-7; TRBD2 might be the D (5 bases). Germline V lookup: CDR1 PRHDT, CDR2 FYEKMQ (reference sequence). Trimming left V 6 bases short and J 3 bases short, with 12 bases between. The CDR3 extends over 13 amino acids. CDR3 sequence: CASRQTGYYEQYF. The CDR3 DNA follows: TGTGCCAGCAGGCAAACGGGGTACTACGAGCAGTACTTC. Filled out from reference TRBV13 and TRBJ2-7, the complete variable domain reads AAGVIQSPRHLIKEKRETATLKCYPIPRHDTVYWYQQGPGQDPQFLISFYEKMQSDKGSIPDRFSAQQFSDYHSELNMSSLELGDSALYFCASRQTGYYEQYFGPGTRLTVT.

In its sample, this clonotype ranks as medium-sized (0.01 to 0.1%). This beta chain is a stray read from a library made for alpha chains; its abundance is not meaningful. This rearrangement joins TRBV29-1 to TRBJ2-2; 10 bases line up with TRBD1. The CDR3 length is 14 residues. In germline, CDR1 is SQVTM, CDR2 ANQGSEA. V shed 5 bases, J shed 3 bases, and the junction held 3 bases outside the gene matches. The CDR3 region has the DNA TGCAGCGTTCGAGGACAGGGGGACACCGGGGAGCTGTTTTTT. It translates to CSVRGQGDTGELFF.

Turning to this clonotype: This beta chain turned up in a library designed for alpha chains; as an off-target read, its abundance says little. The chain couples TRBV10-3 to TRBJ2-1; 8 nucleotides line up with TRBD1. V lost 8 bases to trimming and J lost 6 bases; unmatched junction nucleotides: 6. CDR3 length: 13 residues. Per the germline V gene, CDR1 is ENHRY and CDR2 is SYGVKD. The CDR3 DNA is TGTGCCATCTTTGGACAGGGTAGCAATGAGCAGTTCTTC. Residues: CAIFGQGSNEQFF.

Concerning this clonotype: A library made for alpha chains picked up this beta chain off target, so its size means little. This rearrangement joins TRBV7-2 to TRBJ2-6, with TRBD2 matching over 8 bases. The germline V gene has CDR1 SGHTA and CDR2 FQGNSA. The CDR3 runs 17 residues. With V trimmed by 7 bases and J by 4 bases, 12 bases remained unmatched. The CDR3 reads CASTQRSGETGANVLTF. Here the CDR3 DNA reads TGTGCCAGCACCCAGCGTAGCGGGGAGACCGGGGCCAACGTCCTGACTTTC.

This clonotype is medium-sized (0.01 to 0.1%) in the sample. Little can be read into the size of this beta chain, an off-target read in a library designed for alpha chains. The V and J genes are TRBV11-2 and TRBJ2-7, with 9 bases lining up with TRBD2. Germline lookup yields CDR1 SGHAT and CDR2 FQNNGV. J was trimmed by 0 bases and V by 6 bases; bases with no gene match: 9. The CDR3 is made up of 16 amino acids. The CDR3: CASSKPGLARSYEQYF. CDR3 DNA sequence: TGTGCCAGCAGTAAACCGGGACTAGCTCGCTCCTACGAGCAGTACTTC. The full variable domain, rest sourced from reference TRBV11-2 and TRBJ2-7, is EAGVAQSPRYKIIEKRQSVAFWCNPISGHATLYWYQQILGQGPKLLIQFQNNGVVDDSQLPKDRFSAERLKGVDSTLKIQPAKLEDSAVYLCASSKPGLARSYEQYFGPGTRLTVT.

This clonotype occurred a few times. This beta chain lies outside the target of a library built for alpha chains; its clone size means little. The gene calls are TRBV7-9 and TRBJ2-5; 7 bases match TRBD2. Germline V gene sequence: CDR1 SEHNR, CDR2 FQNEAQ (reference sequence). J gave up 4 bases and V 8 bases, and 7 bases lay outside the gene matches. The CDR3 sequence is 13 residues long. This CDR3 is CASERGRGETQYF. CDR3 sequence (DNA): TGTGCCAGCGAGCGGGGCCGAGGAGAGACCCAGTACTTC.

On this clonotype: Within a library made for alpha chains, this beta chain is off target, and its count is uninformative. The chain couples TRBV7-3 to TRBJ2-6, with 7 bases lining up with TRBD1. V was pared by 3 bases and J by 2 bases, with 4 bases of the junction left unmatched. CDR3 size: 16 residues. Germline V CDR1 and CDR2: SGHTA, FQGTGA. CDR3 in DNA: TGTGCCAGCAGCTTGATCGGACAGGCTGGGGCCAACGTCCTGACTTTC. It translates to CASSLIGQAGANVLTF.

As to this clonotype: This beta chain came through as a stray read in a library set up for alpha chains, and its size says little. The CDR3 sequence: CASSQATTSGGTDTQYF. In nucleotides, the CDR3 is TGTGCCAGCAGCCAGGCGACGACTAGCGGGGGCACAGATACGCAGTATTTT. This chain joins TRBV3-1 and TRBJ2-3, with 11 bases aligning to TRBD2. This CDR3 spans 17 amino acids. Losses at the gene ends were 3 bases for V and 1 base for J; bases not matched to a gene: 6. Germline lookup yields CDR1 LGHDT and CDR2 YNNKEL (reference sequence).

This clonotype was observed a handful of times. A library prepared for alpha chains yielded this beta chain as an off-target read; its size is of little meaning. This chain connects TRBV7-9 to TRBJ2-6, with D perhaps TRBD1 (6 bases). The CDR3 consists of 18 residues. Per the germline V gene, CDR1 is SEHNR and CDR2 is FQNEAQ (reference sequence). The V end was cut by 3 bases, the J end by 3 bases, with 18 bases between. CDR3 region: CASSFWVLSGVGANVLTF. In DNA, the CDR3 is TGTGCCAGCAGCTTTTGGGTCCTCTCAGGGGTTGGGGCCAACGTCCTGACTTTC.

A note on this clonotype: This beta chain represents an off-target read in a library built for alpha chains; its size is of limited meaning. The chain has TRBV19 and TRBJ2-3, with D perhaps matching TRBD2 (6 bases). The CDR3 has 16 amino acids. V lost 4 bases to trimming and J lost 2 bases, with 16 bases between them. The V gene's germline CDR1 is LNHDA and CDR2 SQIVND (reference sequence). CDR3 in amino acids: CASSRFGASVTDTQYF. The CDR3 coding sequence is TGTGCCAGTAGTAGATTTGGCGCTAGCGTCACAGATACGCAGTATTTT.

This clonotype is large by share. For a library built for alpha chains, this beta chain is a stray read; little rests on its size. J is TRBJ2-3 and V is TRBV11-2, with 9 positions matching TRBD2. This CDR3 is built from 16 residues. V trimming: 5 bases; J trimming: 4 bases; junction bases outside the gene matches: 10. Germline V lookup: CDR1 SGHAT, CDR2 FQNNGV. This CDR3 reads CASSPLGGGAADTQYF. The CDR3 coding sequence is TGTGCCAGCAGCCCCCTCGGCGGGGGGGCGGCAGATACGCAGTATTTT.

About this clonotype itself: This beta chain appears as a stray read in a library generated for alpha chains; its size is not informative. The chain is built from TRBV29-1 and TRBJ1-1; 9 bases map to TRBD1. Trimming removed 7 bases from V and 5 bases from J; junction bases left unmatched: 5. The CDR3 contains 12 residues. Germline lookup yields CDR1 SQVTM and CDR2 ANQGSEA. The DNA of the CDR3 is TGCAGCGCGTACAGGGGGCGGACTGAAGCTTTCTTT. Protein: CSAYRGRTEAFF.